Below are 32 T cell receptor beta chains sequenced from a single sample in a study of cytomegalovirus exposure and HLA in healthy donors. PCR involved 60 Vbeta and 13 Jbeta primers. Produced via immunoSEQ multiplex PCR; TCRdb's table is partial and in-frame only. This table holds about 120,000 clones, about 80% found once. The sequencing input was PBMCs. These receptors originate from a man aged 55 to 70 in good health and CMV-seropositive.

A few counts support this clone. The chain joins TRBV28 to TRBJ2-3; D may be TRBD1 (6 bases). The CDR3 has 16 residues. Germline loops: CDR1 MDHEN, CDR2 SYDVKM. V was cut by 6 bases and J by 6 bases, with 22 bases left in between. The CDR3: CASRAGGAQYVDTQYF. The CDR3 DNA reads as TGTGCCAGCAGGGCTGGGGGCGCGCAGTACGTGGATACGCAGTATTTT.

This clone has only one observation. This chain joins TRBV5-8 and TRBJ2-7; D might be TRBD2 (6 bases). The germline V gene has CDR1 SGHTS and CDR2 YDEGEE. V lost 3 bases, J lost 3 bases, and 22 bases lay in between. This CDR3 is built from 17 residues. Here the CDR3 DNA reads TGTGCCAGCAGCTCCACCAGTTGGGGGGTAAGCATCTACGAGCAGTACTTC. Its translation: CASSSTSWGVSIYEQYF.

The V call is TRBV18, the J call TRBJ2-5, with 11 positions matching TRBD1. V lost 1 base and J lost 4; bases outside the gene matches: 5. This CDR3 has 16 amino acids. Looked up from germline, CDR1 is KGHSH and CDR2 is LQKENI. The DNA for the CDR3 is TGTGCCAGCTCACCACTTCCGGGACAGGGGGGAGAGACCCAGTACTTC. Protein product: CASSPLPGQGGETQYF.

The rearrangement uses TRBV11-2 and TRBJ2-3, with 8 bases aligning to TRBD2. This CDR3 region has 16 residues. CDR1 SGHAT and CDR2 FQNNGV come from the germline V gene. V shed 4 bases, J shed 0 bases, and the junction held 6 bases outside the gene matches. The CDR3 loop is CASSSRGGASTDTQYF. The CDR3 DNA reads TGTGCCAGCAGCTCACGGGGGGGGGCTAGCACAGATACGCAGTATTTT.

V is TRBV7-9 and J is TRBJ2-3; TRBD2 agrees at 11 bases. Looked up from germline, CDR1 is SEHNR and CDR2 is FQNEAQ (reference sequence). V shed 5 bases and J 3 bases; nucleotides not matched to a gene: 7. The CDR3 has 16 residues. CDR3 DNA: TGTGCCAGCAGCCCACGACTAGCGGGAATGACAGATACGCAGTATTTT. Its protein product is CASSPRLAGMTDTQYF.

This chain links TRBV4-1 with TRBJ2-1, with TRBD1 matching 7 bases. The trim removed 1 base at V and 1 base at J, leaving 13 bases unmatched. This CDR3 is 19 amino acids long. Germline loops: CDR1 MGHRA, CDR2 YSYEKL. For the CDR3, the DNA is TGCGCCAGCAGCCAAGGGGCAATGGGACAGCTGGTTTCCTACAATGAGCAGTTCTTC. As protein: CASSQGAMGQLVSYNEQFF.

This chain uses TRBV7-3 with TRBJ1-1; a possible D gene is TRBD1 (6 bases). CDR1 and CDR2 (germline): SGHTA, FQGTGA. The CDR3 consists of 14 residues. V was trimmed by 5 bases and J by 6 bases, leaving 16 bases between them. CDR3 sequence (DNA): TGTGCCAGCAGCCAGGGGCGTGGGCGGCCTGAAGCTTTCTTT. Encoded protein: CASSQGRGRPEAFF.

The genes are TRBV4-1 and TRBJ2-1, with TRBD2 identical over 7 bases. Trimming took 1 base from V and 0 from J; bases not matched to a gene: 6. Looked up from germline, CDR1 is MGHRA and CDR2 is YSYEKL. This CDR3 region has 17 residues. For the CDR3, the DNA is TGCGCCAGCAGCCAAGCGGCACTAGCGAACTCCTACAATGAGCAGTTCTTC. Its translation is CASSQAALANSYNEQFF.

Worth noting for this clone: The same CDR3 can be traced to other DNA sequences in this sample. This chain connects TRBV5-4 to TRBJ2-4; maybe TRBD1 (6 bases). Trimming took off 4 bases at V and 7 bases at J, with 18 bases between the two ends. Germline V gene lookup returns CDR1 SGHNT and CDR2 YYREEE (reference sequence). The CDR3 covers 15 residues. CDR3 amino acids: CASSASGQGGNIQYF. The DNA of the CDR3 is TGTGCCAGCAGCGCCTCGGGACAAGGAGGTAACATTCAGTACTTC.

The chain recombines TRBV10-3 with TRBJ2-1, with a tentative D call TRBD2 (5 bases). Germline-derived CDR1 and CDR2 are ENHRY and SYGVKD. The V end lost 2 bases, the J end lost 4 bases, and 12 bases lay between the germline ends. CDR3 length: 15 amino acids. The DNA for the CDR3 is TGTGCCATCAGTGAGACGAGCGTAGCGTACAATGAGCAGTTCTTC. Its protein is CAISETSVAYNEQFF.

The chain carries TRBV18 and TRBJ2-1; D gene unclear. The V end lost 2 bases, the J end lost 9 bases, and 17 bases lay between the germline ends. Germline assignment: CDR1 KGHSH and CDR2 LQKENI. This CDR3 has 15 amino acids. Here the CDR3 reads CASSPSRQQFTEQFF. CDR3 in DNA: TGTGCCAGCTCACCATCGAGACAACAATTTACTGAGCAGTTCTTC.

This chain connects TRBV7-9 to TRBJ2-5; D ambiguous. This CDR3 comprises 14 residues. Germline V gene sequence: CDR1 SEHNR, CDR2 FQNEAQ (reference sequence). V lost 3 bases to trimming and J lost 3 bases, with 11 bases between them. CDR3 in amino acids: CASSLRDTKETQYF. The CDR3 region has the DNA TGTGCCAGCAGCTTGCGAGACACAAAAGAGACCCAGTACTTC.

The genes are TRBV30 and TRBJ1-6, with no clear D. Trimming left V 2 bases short and J 0 bases short, with 8 bases between. CDR3 length: 15 residues. CDR1 GTSNPN and CDR2 SVGIG come from the germline V gene (reference sequence). The CDR3 spells CAWSTTPSYNSPLHF. CDR3 DNA sequence: TGTGCCTGGAGTACTACCCCCTCCTATAATTCACCCCTCCACTTT.

The genes are TRBV5-1 and TRBJ1-2; 7 positions match TRBD1. Germline lookup yields CDR1 SGHRS and CDR2 YFSETQ. Trimming cost V 0 bases and J 5 bases; bases outside gene matches: 7. The CDR3 consists of 15 residues. CDR3 loop: CASSLANRGSYGYTF. CDR3 sequence (DNA): TGCGCCAGCAGCTTGGCCAACAGGGGCTCTTATGGCTACACCTTC.

J is TRBJ2-2 and V is TRBV5-4; TRBD2 aligns across 10 bases. Unmatched junction bases numbered 8, after V lost 4 bases and J lost 2 bases. CDR1 and CDR2 (germline): SGHNT, YYREEE (reference sequence). CDR3 length: 17 amino acids. CDR3 bases: TGTGCCAGCAGCCTAAGAACTAGCGGGACTAACACCGGGGAGCTGTTTTTT. It codes for CASSLRTSGTNTGELFF.

This rearrangement joins TRBV9 to TRBJ2-7; 10 bases map to TRBD2. There are 16 residues in the CDR3. Germline CDR1 SGDLS, CDR2 YYNGEE. V dropped 0 bases and J dropped 6; count of bases not matched to a gene: 9. Written as DNA, the CDR3 is TGTGCCAGCAGCGTAGCTCCGTGGTCTAGCGGGGGCGAGCAGTACTTC. Translating gives CASSVAPWSSGGEQYF.

The V gene is TRBV9, the J gene TRBJ1-1; D gene ambiguous. The V end lost 0 bases, the J end lost 8 bases, and 14 bases lay between the germline ends. The CDR3 has 14 residues. The germline gives CDR1 SGDLS, CDR2 YYNGEE. CDR3 protein: CASSVGSRGTEAFF. CDR3 in DNA: TGTGCCAGCAGCGTAGGTTCGCGGGGAACCGAAGCTTTCTTT.

The V gene is TRBV5-6, the J gene TRBJ2-5; 8 nucleotides align to TRBD1. V trimming: 3 bases; J trimming: 1 base; junction bases outside the gene matches: 5. The CDR3 runs to 15 residues. Germline loops: CDR1 SGHDT, CDR2 YYEEEE. For the CDR3, the DNA is TGTGCCAGCAGCTCCGGGACAGGTTTCCAAGAGACCCAGTACTTC. It specifies CASSSGTGFQETQYF. Drawing the rest from reference TRBV5-6 and TRBJ2-5, the complete variable domain is DAGVTQSPTHLIKTRGQQVTLRCSPKSGHDTVSWYQQALGQGPQFIFQYYEEEERQRGNFPDRFSGHQFPNYSSELNVNALLLGDSALYLCASSSGTGFQETQYFGPGTRLLVL.

The J gene is TRBJ1-1, the V gene TRBV6-5; 7 bases match TRBD1. Germline lookup yields CDR1 MNHEY and CDR2 SVGAGI. V shed 5 bases and J 3 bases; nucleotides not matched to a gene: 6. The CDR3 extends over 14 amino acids. The CDR3: CASSDTGDYTEAFF. CDR3 DNA sequence: TGTGCCAGCAGTGATACAGGGGACTACACTGAAGCTTTCTTT.

The chain uses TRBV7-9 and TRBJ2-1; D might be TRBD2 (5 bases). CDR3 length equals 14 residues. CDR1 and CDR2 from the germline V gene are SEHNR and FQNEAQ (reference sequence). V was cut by 0 bases and J by 6 bases, with 9 bases left in between. The CDR3 DNA reads as TGTGCCAGCAGCTTAGCGGGAGTCCTCAATGAGCAGTTCTTC. Protein: CASSLAGVLNEQFF. Looking up the rest from reference TRBV7-9 and TRBJ2-1 gives the full variable domain: DTGVSQNPRHKITKRGQNVTFRCDPISEHNRLYWYRQTLGQGPEFLTYFQNEAQLEKSRLLSDRFSAERPKGSFSTLEIQRTEQGDSAMYLCASSLAGVLNEQFFGPGTRLTVL.

The V gene is TRBV7-9, the J gene TRBJ1-1; D not resolved. V shed 1 base and J shed 1 base, with 10 bases lying between them. This CDR3 is built from 15 residues. Germline CDR1 SEHNR, CDR2 FQNEAQ (reference sequence). CDR3 residues: CASSLGEVQNTEAFF. CDR3 in DNA: TGTGCCAGCAGCTTAGGGGAGGTCCAGAACACTGAAGCTTTCTTT.

The chain joins TRBV5-1 to TRBJ1-2; perhaps TRBD1 as D (5 bases). CDR3 length: 15 residues. V lost 0 bases to trimming and J lost 4 bases, with 13 bases between them. Germline CDR1 reads SGHRS; CDR2 reads YFSETQ. CDR3 region: CASSLEAGSVYGYTF. CDR3 DNA: TGCGCCAGCAGCTTGGAAGCAGGGTCTGTCTATGGCTACACCTTC.

V and J are TRBV5-1 and TRBJ1-3, with TRBD1 as a possible D gene (6 bases). CDR3 length: 16 residues. V lost 4 bases and J 0 bases, leaving 14 bases between the germline ends. The germline V gene has CDR1 SGHRS and CDR2 YFSETQ. This CDR3 is CASSPQQGISGNTIYF. The CDR3 DNA reads TGCGCCAGCAGCCCTCAGCAGGGGATCTCTGGAAACACCATATATTTT.

This chain uses TRBV23-1 with TRBJ1-1, with TRBD1 identical over 8 bases. TRBV23-1 is flagged as an ORF with uncertain function. This CDR3 comprises 14 residues. With V trimmed by 8 bases and J by 0 bases, 5 bases remained unmatched. As DNA, the CDR3 is TGCGCCAGCGGGGAGACAGGGGTGAACACTGAAGCTTTCTTT. It specifies CASGETGVNTEAFF.

V and J are TRBV5-1 and TRBJ1-1; 8 bases agree with TRBD1. V shed 4 bases, J shed 5 bases, and the junction held 13 bases outside the gene matches. The CDR3 has 16 residues. CDR1 SGHRS and CDR2 YFSETQ come from the germline V gene. For the CDR3, the DNA is TGCGCCAGCAGCCCAGGACAGGGTGAGGGGGGAACTGAAGCTTTCTTT. Protein: CASSPGQGEGGTEAFF.

The gene calls are TRBV6-6 and TRBJ1-4, with 7 nucleotides matching TRBD1. The J segment lost 5 bases and the V segment lost 0 bases, leaving 0 bases of the junction unmatched. The CDR3 contains 14 residues. In germline, CDR1 is MNHNY, CDR2 SVGAGI (reference sequence). CDR3 in DNA: TGTGCCAGCAGTTACTCGGGACAGAATGAAAAACTGTTTTTT. Its protein is CASSYSGQNEKLFF.

In its sample, this clone was seen a few times. This chain connects TRBV5-1 to TRBJ2-2, with D uncertain. This CDR3 comprises 15 residues. CDR1 is SGHRS and CDR2 is YFSETQ in the germline V gene. V shed 4 bases and J shed 2 bases, with 12 bases lying between them. In nucleotides, the CDR3 is TGCGCCAGCAGCCTGTTGGCAGGAAACACCGGGGAGCTGTTTTTT. Translated, it gives CASSLLAGNTGELFF.

This clone has more than one count but fewer than ten. The chain is built from TRBV7-9 and TRBJ1-1, with 9 positions matching TRBD1. Germline CDR1 is SEHNR and CDR2 is FQNEAQ (reference sequence). This CDR3 has 15 amino acids. V was pared by 5 bases and J by 4 bases, with 8 bases of the junction left unmatched. The DNA for the CDR3 is TGTGCCAGCAGCGAAAACTACAGGGGGCTCACTGAAGCTTTCTTT. It codes for CASSENYRGLTEAFF. The whole variable domain, filled in from reference TRBV7-9 and TRBJ1-1, reads DTGVSQNPRHKITKRGQNVTFRCDPISEHNRLYWYRQTLGQGPEFLTYFQNEAQLEKSRLLSDRFSAERPKGSFSTLEIQRTEQGDSAMYLCASSENYRGLTEAFFGQGTRLTVV.

The chain couples TRBV15 to TRBJ2-1; TRBD1 aligns across 8 bases. The CDR3 length is 15 residues. With V trimmed by 1 base and J by 8 bases, 7 bases remained unmatched. The germline CDR1 and CDR2 sequences are LNHNV and YYDKDF (reference sequence). The CDR3 sequence is CATSRGQGRFDEQFF. Written as DNA, the CDR3 is TGTGCCACCAGCAGAGGACAGGGGAGGTTTGATGAGCAGTTCTTC.

This clone is a singleton in its sample. The rearrangement uses TRBV5-1 and TRBJ2-1; 7 nucleotides align to TRBD2. Germline CDR1 and CDR2: SGHRS and YFSETQ. The V and J ends lost 9 bases and 0 bases, in that order; junction bases with no gene match: 9. CDR3 length: 15 amino acids. CDR3 in amino acids: CATALAGGSYNEQFF. As DNA, the CDR3 is TGCGCCACCGCCTTAGCGGGTGGCTCCTACAATGAGCAGTTCTTC.

The chain joins TRBV5-1 to TRBJ2-7; D uncertain. The CDR3 consists of 15 residues. With 4 bases removed from V and 0 bases from J, the gap between germline ends came to 14 bases. CDR1 SGHRS and CDR2 YFSETQ come from the germline V gene. The CDR3 reads CASSPQASSSYEQYF. The DNA of the CDR3 is TGCGCCAGCAGCCCCCAGGCCTCGAGCTCCTACGAGCAGTACTTC.

The chain links TRBV9 to TRBJ2-5; 9 bases match TRBD1. CDR1 and CDR2 (germline): SGDLS, YYNGEE. The V segment lost 3 bases and the J segment 5 bases; nucleotides outside the gene matches: 5. This CDR3 has 14 residues. The CDR3 sequence: CASSGGTGFETQYF. The CDR3 DNA reads as TGTGCCAGCAGCGGGGGGACAGGGTTCGAGACCCAGTACTTC.